Below are 28 T cell receptor beta chains sequenced from a single sample in a study of T cell responses to AZD1222 COVID-19 vaccine. Generated by immunoSEQ multiplex PCR, the TCRdb table keeps only in-frame clones and is missing some. This table holds fewer than 100,000 clones, around 84% found once. Material: peripheral blood, obtained 28 days after the second AZD1222 dose. All receptors come from an adult who received the AZD1222 COVID-19 vaccine.

The gene calls are TRBV15 and TRBJ1-4; D not certain. V lost 5 bases and J lost 4, with 8 bases in between. In germline, CDR1 is LNHNV, CDR2 YYDKDF (reference sequence). The CDR3 contains 13 residues. The CDR3 DNA reads TGTGCCACCAGCTTTCTTGGTAATGAAAAACTGTTTTTT. It specifies CATSFLGNEKLFF.

This clone came up a few times. The chain has TRBV28 and TRBJ2-2; D unclear. Germline V gene sequence: CDR1 MDHEN, CDR2 SYDVKM. Trimming left V 3 bases short and J 2 bases short, with 7 bases between. The CDR3 has 14 amino acids. In DNA form, the CDR3 reads TGTGCCAGCAGTTTTCGCAGCAACACCGGGGAGCTGTTTTTT. Its translation: CASSFRSNTGELFF.

The rearrangement joins TRBV5-4 to TRBJ2-5; tentatively, D is TRBD1 (6 bases). Trimming cost V 4 bases and J 2 bases, with 12 bases left between them. This CDR3 has 14 amino acids. Germline V gene sequence: CDR1 SGHNT, CDR2 YYREEE (reference sequence). The CDR3, as DNA: TGTGCCAGCAGCCCGCGGACAGAACAAGAGACCCAGTACTTC. It yields the protein CASSPRTEQETQYF. Based on the CDR3 plus reference TRBV5-4 and TRBJ2-5, the full variable domain is ETGVTQSPTHLIKTRGQQVTLRCSSQSGHNTVSWYQQALGQGPQFIFQYYREEENGRGNFPPRFSGLQFPNYSSELNVNALELDDSALYLCASSPRTEQETQYFGPGTRLLVL.

The CDR3 is CASSRVRDGGEQYF. CDR3 coding DNA: TGTGCCAGCAGCCGTGTCCGGGACGGAGGCGAGCAGTACTTC. This chain joins TRBV7-2 and TRBJ2-7; D is perhaps TRBD1 or TRBD2 (5 bases each). The CDR3 length is 14 residues. Germline-derived CDR1 and CDR2 are SGHTA and FQGNSA. Trimming left V 5 bases short and J 6 bases short, with 17 bases between.

The chain is built from TRBV27 and TRBJ2-7; D may be TRBD1 (6 bases). The CDR3 totals 14 residues. Germline loops: CDR1 MNHEY, CDR2 SMNVEV (reference sequence). V was pared by 7 bases and J by 2 bases, with 15 bases between. The CDR3 here is CASIVWGPTYEQYF. The CDR3 region has the DNA TGTGCCAGCATCGTATGGGGGCCGACCTACGAGCAGTACTTC.

The chain has TRBV18 and TRBJ2-2; D is tentatively TRBD1 or TRBD2 (5 bases each). Germline lookup yields CDR1 KGHSH and CDR2 LQKENI. The CDR3 runs to 15 residues. V lost 3 bases to trimming and J lost 5 bases, with 13 bases between them. CDR3 in amino acids: CASSPGPLNTGELFF. As DNA, the CDR3 is TGTGCCAGCTCACCGGGACCACTAAATACCGGGGAGCTGTTTTTT. Complete variable domain (other parts from reference TRBV18 and TRBJ2-2): NAGVMQNPRHLVRRRGQEARLRCSPMKGHSHVYWYRQLPEEGLKFMVYLQKENIIDESGMPKERFSAEFPKEGPSILRIQQVVRGDSAAYFCASSPGPLNTGELFFGEGSRLTVL.

The chain employs TRBV19 and TRBJ1-2, with D unresolved. From germline, CDR1 is LNHDA and CDR2 SQIVND (reference sequence). Trimming pared 7 bases from V and 3 bases from J, leaving 24 bases between. CDR3 length: 17 residues. Here the CDR3 reads CASTPVRTEILYYGYTF. The CDR3 nucleotides are TGTGCCAGTACCCCAGTGCGGACTGAGATATTATACTATGGCTACACCTTC. Full variable domain (outside the CDR3, taken from reference TRBV19 and TRBJ1-2): DGGITQSPKYLFRKEGQNVTLSCEQNLNHDAMYWYRQDPGQGLRLIYYSQIVNDFQKGDIAEGYSVSREKKESFPLTVTSAQKNPTAFYLCASTPVRTEILYYGYTFGSGTRLTVV.

This clone was counted a single time. This chain links TRBV12-3 or TRBV12-4 with TRBJ1-5; D gene ambiguous. CDR3 length: 13 residues. The V end lost 5 bases, the J end lost 5 bases, and 10 bases lay between the germline ends. The DNA for the CDR3 is TGTGCCAGCAGTCAGGATAGGGATCAGCCCCAGCATTTT. Amino acid sequence: CASSQDRDQPQHF.

The chain uses TRBV7-2 and TRBJ2-5; a possible D gene is TRBD2 (5 bases). This CDR3 has 13 amino acids. With 3 bases removed from V and 5 bases from J, the gap between germline ends came to 10 bases. From germline, CDR1 is SGHTA and CDR2 FQGNSA. The CDR3 protein is CASSFGLAETQYF. The CDR3 coding sequence is TGTGCCAGCAGCTTTGGTCTAGCTGAGACCCAGTACTTC.

The chain joins TRBV13 to TRBJ2-3; TRBD2 agrees at 12 bases. CDR1 PRHDT and CDR2 FYEKMQ come from the germline V gene (reference sequence). The CDR3 is 18 amino acids. The junction had 15 bases not matched to a gene; V was cut back by 5 bases and J by 6 bases. CDR3 sequence reads: CASSPEDSSGRARDTQYF. CDR3 nucleotide sequence: TGTGCCAGCAGCCCCGAAGATTCTAGCGGGAGGGCCAGGGATACGCAGTATTTT.

V is TRBV19 and J is TRBJ1-5, with D uncertain. V was clipped by 7 bases and J by 3 bases, with 19 bases between them. This CDR3 has 16 amino acids. Germline V gene data show CDR1 as LNHDA and CDR2 as SQIVND (reference sequence). The CDR3 nucleotides are TGTGCCAGTATGGCTGGGAGGGCCCGCCTCAATCAGCCCCAGCATTTT. It specifies CASMAGRARLNQPQHF.

This sequence joins TRBV24-1 and TRBJ2-2, with 10 bases fitting TRBD1. The J segment lost 3 bases and the V segment lost 2 bases, leaving 8 bases of the junction unmatched. Per the germline V gene, CDR1 is KGHDR and CDR2 is SFDVKD. The CDR3 runs 18 residues. CDR3 loop: CATSDSTPGQGYTGELFF. CDR3 sequence (DNA): TGTGCCACCAGTGATTCTACTCCGGGACAGGGGTACACCGGGGAGCTGTTTTTT.

J is TRBJ2-2 and V is TRBV19; D is perhaps TRBD2 (5 bases). The V end lost 9 bases, the J end lost 3 bases, and 17 bases lay between the germline ends. Germline loops: CDR1 LNHDA, CDR2 SQIVND (reference sequence). The CDR3 runs 15 residues. This chain's CDR3 is CASMRAGQHTGELFF. In nucleotides, the CDR3 is TGTGCCAGCATGCGGGCGGGTCAACACACCGGGGAGCTGTTTTTT. The variable domain in full, completed from reference TRBV19 and TRBJ2-2, reads DGGITQSPKYLFRKEGQNVTLSCEQNLNHDAMYWYRQDPGQGLRLIYYSQIVNDFQKGDIAEGYSVSREKKESFPLTVTSAQKNPTAFYLCASMRAGQHTGELFFGEGSRLTVL.

This sequence joins TRBV18 and TRBJ1-5; maybe TRBD1 (5 bases). This CDR3 comprises 16 residues. Germline assignment: CDR1 KGHSH and CDR2 LQKENI. V gave up 4 bases and J gave up 1 base, with 14 bases separating them. CDR3: CASSLLGDGSNQPQHF. The CDR3, as DNA: TGTGCCAGCTCACTCCTAGGGGACGGAAGCAATCAGCCCCAGCATTTT.

CDR3 nucleotides: TGTGCCAGTAGTGGACAAGGGGCCAAGGACACTGAAGCTTTCTTT. It translates to CASSGQGAKDTEAFF. The chain uses TRBV19 and TRBJ1-1; D is possibly TRBD1 (5 bases). V was shortened by 5 bases and J by 3 bases, with 16 bases between the two germline ends. Germline CDR1 and CDR2: LNHDA and SQIVND (reference sequence). This CDR3 spans 15 amino acids.

V gene TRBV6-2 or TRBV6-3 combines with J gene TRBJ2-4, with TRBD2 matching over 8 bases. The CDR3 loop spans 15 amino acids. Germline loops: CDR1 MNHEY, CDR2 SVGEGT. With V trimmed by 5 bases and J by 3 bases, 6 bases remained unmatched. As DNA, the CDR3 is TGTGCCAGCAGTGAGCGGGAGCGGGGCAAAAACATTCAGTACTTC. This sequence encodes CASSERERGKNIQYF.

This chain connects TRBV12-3 or TRBV12-4 to TRBJ2-3, with 7 bases lining up with TRBD2. The CDR3 runs 12 residues. V dropped 8 bases and J dropped 2; count of bases not matched to a gene: 1. CDR3 sequence reads: CASRDYTDTQYF. The CDR3 coding sequence is TGTGCCAGCCGGGACTACACAGATACGCAGTATTTT.

The V call is TRBV15, the J call TRBJ2-5, with TRBD2 matching 11 bases. With 9 bases clipped from V and 7 bases from J, the junction kept 13 bases outside the gene matches. The CDR3 is 15 amino acids. Germline assignment: CDR1 LNHNV and CDR2 YYDKDF (reference sequence). The CDR3 here is CATRATSGSSGTQYF. DNA of the CDR3: TGTGCCACGAGAGCCACTAGCGGGAGTTCCGGGACCCAGTACTTC.

This chain joins TRBV28 and TRBJ1-2, with 8 bases lining up with TRBD1. The CDR3 runs 15 residues. The V gene end was trimmed by 5 bases and the J gene end by 3 bases; junction bases not matched to a gene: 8. In germline, CDR1 is MDHEN, CDR2 SYDVKM. The CDR3 is CASSVQGAKYYGYTF. CDR3 in DNA: TGTGCCAGCAGTGTCCAGGGGGCGAAATACTATGGCTACACCTTC.

The rearrangement joins TRBV18 to TRBJ1-1, with 11 nucleotides matching TRBD1. Germline CDR1 and CDR2: KGHSH and LQKENI. The CDR3 runs 16 residues. The V and J ends lost 4 bases and 0 bases, in that order; junction bases with no gene match: 4. CDR3 coding DNA: TGTGCCAGCTCACACGGGACAGGGGGACTGAACACTGAAGCTTTCTTT. This gives the protein CASSHGTGGLNTEAFF.

The chain couples TRBV10-3 to TRBJ2-7; 9 nucleotides match TRBD1. The CDR3 has 14 amino acids. After removal of 4 bases from V and 4 bases from J, the junction contained 5 bases not matched to a gene. Germline V gene lookup returns CDR1 ENHRY and CDR2 SYGVKD. This CDR3 reads CAISVKQGAYEQYF. CDR3 nucleotides: TGTGCCATCAGTGTTAAACAGGGGGCATACGAGCAGTACTTC.

The genes are TRBV7-2 and TRBJ2-3; D possibly corresponds to TRBD1 (5 bases). From germline, CDR1 is SGHTA and CDR2 FQGNSA. Between the trimmed V and J ends, which lost 2 bases and 3 bases, there was a span of 12 bases. The length of the CDR3 is 15 residues. CDR3 protein: CASSLQGGGTDTQYF. CDR3 bases: TGTGCCAGCAGCTTACAGGGTGGTGGAACAGATACGCAGTATTTT.

The genes are TRBV20-1 and TRBJ1-1; 7 bases fit TRBD1. V dropped 3 bases and J dropped 9; count of bases not matched to a gene: 10. CDR1 is DFQATT and CDR2 is SNEGSKA in the germline V gene (reference sequence). The CDR3 is 13 amino acids. CDR3 nucleotide sequence: TGCAGTGCTAGTAGCGGGACAGCTGAGCAAGCTTTCTTT. Translated, it gives CSASSGTAEQAFF.

This clone has only one observation. The chain uses TRBV5-4 and TRBJ2-7, with a possible D match to TRBD2 (6 bases). Germline CDR1 and CDR2: SGHNT and YYREEE (reference sequence). The CDR3 has 15 amino acids. Trimming cost V 1 base and J 2 bases, with 13 bases left between them. The CDR3 is CASSLRGGATYEQYF. CDR3 nucleotides: TGTGCCAGCAGCTTGCGTGGCGGGGCCACCTACGAGCAGTACTTC.

The gene calls are TRBV3-1 (or the pseudogene TRBV3-2) and TRBJ2-7, with D possibly matching TRBD2 (6 bases). The CDR3 extends over 16 amino acids. Germline values: CDR1 LGHDT, CDR2 YNNKEL (reference sequence). V was shortened by 4 bases and J by 4 bases, with 20 bases between the two germline ends. The CDR3 region has the DNA TGTGCCAGCAGCCTCAGGGCGGGGAAGTCCCAATACGAGCAGTACTTC. Translation: CASSLRAGKSQYEQYF.

The rearrangement uses TRBV14 and TRBJ2-1; 9 nucleotides line up with TRBD1. The CDR3 runs to 15 residues. The junction had 7 bases not matched to a gene; V was cut back by 4 bases and J by 6 bases. Germline lookup yields CDR1 SGHDN and CDR2 FVKESK. The CDR3 reads CASSPPGQGGNEQFF. The CDR3 nucleotides are TGTGCCAGCAGCCCGCCGGGACAGGGAGGCAATGAGCAGTTCTTC.

The chain combines TRBV6-2 or TRBV6-3 with TRBJ2-5; maybe TRBD2 (5 bases). V shed 6 bases and J shed 5 bases, with 19 bases lying between them. The CDR3 covers 15 residues. Germline V gives CDR1 MNHEY, CDR2 SVGEGT. The chain's CDR3 is CASSRISRRYETQYF. CDR3 in DNA: TGTGCCAGCAGCCGCATTTCTAGGAGGTACGAGACCCAGTACTTC.

The V and J genes are TRBV18 and TRBJ1-1; the match to TRBD1 covers 8 bases. Germline assignment: CDR1 KGHSH and CDR2 LQKENI. The length of the CDR3 is 13 residues. The V and J ends lost 2 bases and 8 bases, in that order; junction bases with no gene match: 4. This CDR3 is CASSPLAGGEAFF. DNA of the CDR3: TGTGCCAGCTCACCATTGGCAGGGGGCGAAGCTTTCTTT.